These 4 T cell receptor beta chains originate from one sample sequenced in a study of T-cell reconstitution after alpha-beta-depleted transplantation in children. Library preparation (for TCRbeta) was performed with unique molecular identifiers. From the PCR reads, TCRdb called clonotypes with MiXCR, one entry per CDR3 protein. The repertoire holds 500,000 to 650,000 distinct CDR3 sequences, with roughly 13% as singletons. The source material was PBMCs, mostly from graft donor cells, sampled 360 days after TCRalphabeta/CD19-depleted stem cell transplant. Receptors originate from a male patient under 18 who had a stem cell transplant for acute myeloid leukemia, so the T cells may come from the graft donor.

This clonotype was counted ten times or more. This chain joins TRBV7-8 and TRBJ2-7, with 9 bases matching TRBD1. Germline loops: CDR1 SGHVS, CDR2 FQNEAQ. The CDR3 has 19 residues. V lost 3 bases to trimming and J lost 2 bases; unmatched junction nucleotides: 17. The CDR3 region is CASSLWDRDMGGMTYEQYF. The CDR3 DNA is TGTGCCAGCAGCTTGTGGGACAGGGACATGGGCGGGATGACCTACGAGCAGTACTTC. Together with reference TRBV7-8 and TRBJ2-7, the CDR3 gives the full variable domain: GAGVSQSPRYKVAKRGQDVALRCDPISGHVSLFWYQQALGQGPEFLTYFQNEAQLDKSGLPSDRFFAERPEGSVSTLKIQRTQQEDSAVYLCASSLWDRDMGGMTYEQYFGPGTRLTVT.

There are a few counts of this clonotype. The rearrangement uses TRBV7-2 and TRBJ2-1, with D perhaps being TRBD1 or TRBD2 (5 bases each). The CDR3 extends over 13 amino acids. V lost 5 bases and J lost 8, with 13 bases in between. Germline CDR1 is SGHTA and CDR2 is FQGNSA. The CDR3 is CASSRDAADEQFF. CDR3 bases: TGTGCCAGCAGCCGGGACGCGGCGGATGAGCAGTTCTTC.

The genes are TRBV7-8 and TRBJ2-5; TRBD1 matches 9 bases. V gave up 2 bases and J gave up 2 bases; unmatched junction bases: 6. The CDR3 loop spans 16 amino acids. Germline CDR1 is SGHVS and CDR2 is FQNEAQ. The CDR3 DNA follows: TGTGCCAGCAGCTTACTGGTTGGGACAGGGCAAGAGACCCAGTACTTC. Protein: CASSLLVGTGQETQYF.

The rearrangement uses TRBV20-1 and TRBJ2-5; no definite D call. Germline CDR1 reads DFQATT; CDR2 reads SNEGSKA (reference sequence). V lost 0 bases and J 5 bases, leaving 16 bases between the germline ends. This CDR3 has 15 amino acids. This CDR3 is CSAREPAPKDETQYF. CDR3 nucleotide sequence: TGCAGTGCTAGAGAACCGGCCCCGAAGGACGAGACCCAGTACTTC.